Listed here are 12 T cell receptor beta chains from one sample, sequenced in a study of regulatory T cells in long-lasting Graves disease. For TCR beta, libraries came from iRepertoire HTBI primers and Arm-PCR of CDR3 regions. TCRdb analysed the multiplex PCR reads with MiXCR anew, one entry per CDR3 protein. The sample holds 580,000 or so distinct CDR3 sequences, roughly 16% seen once. The time point is: newly diagnosed GD, antithyroid drugs for less than 3 months. PBMCs were the source of the RNA used for TCR sequencing. The data were also submitted as part of a second study, on T cells in Graves' hyperthyroidism and ophthalmopathy.

The sequencing here drew on peripheral blood mononuclear cells (PBMCs), taken at new diagnosis, from a patient treated with antithyroid drugs. All receptors derive from a man younger than 35 with Graves disease.

This clonotype was counted a few times. The chain uses TRBV4-1 and TRBJ2-7; possible D gene TRBD2, 6 bases. This CDR3 has 16 residues. Trimming removed 1 base from V and 4 bases from J, with 17 bases in between. Germline V gene data show CDR1 as MGHRA and CDR2 as YSYEKL. CDR3 in amino acids: CASSQGSVGGAYEQYF. The CDR3 DNA is TGCGCCAGCAGCCAAGGAAGTGTGGGGGGAGCTTACGAGCAGTACTTC.

This sequence joins TRBV7-3 and TRBJ2-1; 7 nucleotides line up with TRBD2. The CDR3 is 14 amino acids. Germline-derived CDR1 and CDR2 are SGHTA and FQGTGA. The trim removed 5 bases at V and 4 bases at J, leaving 5 bases unmatched. This CDR3 is CASSRSGPYNEQFF. DNA of the CDR3: TGTGCCAGCAGCCGTAGCGGGCCTTACAATGAGCAGTTCTTC.

The CDR3 DNA reads as TGTGCCAGCAGCCTCCCGGGACAAATCTACGAGCAGTACTTC. Translated: CASSLPGQIYEQYF. This chain links TRBV7-9 with TRBJ2-7; D perhaps matches TRBD1 (6 bases). Trimming left V 5 bases short and J 3 bases short, with 14 bases between. The CDR3 length is 14 residues. Per the germline V gene, CDR1 is SEHNR and CDR2 is FQNEAQ (reference sequence).

The chain recombines TRBV19 with TRBJ2-1, with 10 bases identical to TRBD2. With V trimmed by 3 bases and J by 8 bases, 7 bases remained unmatched. The CDR3 runs to 15 residues. In germline, CDR1 is LNHDA, CDR2 SQIVND (reference sequence). CDR3 sequence reads: CASSITSGTPDEQFF. CDR3 nucleotides: TGTGCCAGTAGTATCACTAGCGGGACTCCCGATGAGCAGTTCTTC.

This clonotype was detected ten times or more. This chain uses TRBV5-1 with TRBJ2-7; D gene ambiguous. Germline assignment: CDR1 SGHRS and CDR2 YFSETQ. CDR3 length: 12 amino acids. Trimming pared 4 bases from V and 5 bases from J, leaving 10 bases between. The CDR3 sequence: CASSPPGDEQYF. CDR3 DNA: TGCGCCAGCAGCCCTCCGGGTGACGAGCAGTACTTC.

The table lists this clonotype with a few counts. The rearrangement joins TRBV6-1 to TRBJ2-7; 8 bases line up with TRBD1. Germline V gene sequence: CDR1 MNHNS, CDR2 SASEGT. The CDR3 contains 15 residues. The V and J ends lost 6 bases and 5 bases, in that order; junction bases with no gene match: 12. The CDR3: CASRPLGTGFHEQYF. In nucleotides, the CDR3 is TGTGCCAGCAGACCCCTCGGGACAGGTTTTCACGAGCAGTACTTC.

There are a few counts of this clonotype. The rearrangement joins TRBV27 to TRBJ2-2; tentatively, D is TRBD2 (6 bases). The CDR3 length is 16 residues. The V end was cut by 2 bases, the J end by 2 bases, with 12 bases between. Germline CDR1 MNHEY, CDR2 SMNVEV (reference sequence). The CDR3 coding sequence is TGTGCCAGCAGTTTAGTGGGGGGACGCAACACCGGGGAGCTGTTTTTT. It is translated as CASSLVGGRNTGELFF.

This clonotype was seen only once. V gene TRBV6-5 combines with J gene TRBJ1-3; D is undetermined. The germline gives CDR1 MNHEY, CDR2 SVGAGI. The CDR3 sequence is 16 residues long. V was cut by 0 bases and J by 0 bases, with 9 bases left in between. The CDR3: CASSYSDWNSGNTIYF. The CDR3 nucleotides are TGTGCCAGCAGTTACTCGGACTGGAACTCTGGAAACACCATATATTTT.

This clonotype was detected many times. The V call is TRBV12-3 or TRBV12-4, the J call TRBJ2-1; 12 bases match TRBD2. The CDR3 is made up of 14 amino acids. V was pared by 6 bases and J by 4 bases, with 1 base of the junction left unmatched. CDR3 coding DNA: TGTGCCAGCAGCGGGACTAGCGGGTACAATGAGCAGTTCTTC. Translated: CASSGTSGYNEQFF.

This clonotype was detected ten times or more. The germline gene is not matched at one end of the junction; a read error may be the cause. The chain joins TRBV11-1 to TRBJ2-5; D gene uncertain. Germline V gives CDR1 SGHAT, CDR2 FQDESV (reference sequence). The CDR3 has 12 amino acids. The CDR3, as DNA: TGTGCCAGCAGCTTCACCGGGCGGAACCTCTGGTTC. Its translation: CASSFTGRNLWF.

This clonotype was counted ten times or more. This chain links TRBV29-1 with TRBJ1-5; D call uncertain. Germline V gene data show CDR1 as SQVTM and CDR2 as ANQGSEA. Deletions cut 7 bases from V and 5 bases from J, with 12 bases between. This CDR3 is built from 12 residues. For the CDR3, the DNA is TGCAGCGCTGGGCTAAGGGATCAGCCCCAGCATTTT. As protein: CSAGLRDQPQHF.

This clonotype was found many times. The rearrangement joins TRBV7-3 to TRBJ2-3; possible D gene TRBD2, 6 bases. V dropped 2 bases and J dropped 5 bases, with 14 bases sitting between them. CDR1 SGHTA and CDR2 FQGTGA come from the germline V gene. This CDR3 has 15 amino acids. CDR3 amino acids: CASSLAGSLIDTQYF. CDR3 in DNA: TGTGCCAGCAGCTTAGCGGGAAGTCTTATAGATACGCAGTATTTT.